These 18 T cell receptor beta chains were sequenced from one sample in a study of blood T cell repertoires in COVID-19. Data came from immunoSEQ multiplex PCR; TCRdb stores just in-frame clones and leaves some out. The sample lists just under 95,000 clones; around 80% were seen once. Input material: peripheral blood. All receptors come from a man aged 50 to 60 who had recovered from COVID-19.

This clone was counted a few times. The chain employs TRBV2 and TRBJ1-1; tentatively, D is TRBD1 (6 bases). The CDR3 runs 14 residues. Trimming cost V 4 bases and J 1 base, with 10 bases left between them. Germline CDR1 and CDR2: SNHLY and FYNNEI. CDR3: CASSGLQGNTEAFF. Written as DNA, the CDR3 is TGTGCCAGCAGTGGACTACAGGGGAACACTGAAGCTTTCTTT.

The rearrangement links TRBV4-3 to TRBJ2-3; weak D call: TRBD1 (6 bases). With 1 base removed from V and 5 bases from J, the gap between germline ends came to 13 bases. This CDR3 has 15 residues. Germline V gene lookup returns CDR1 LGHNA and CDR2 YSLEER. This CDR3 is CASSQVSGALDTQYF. DNA of the CDR3: TGCGCCAGCAGCCAAGTGTCAGGGGCTTTAGATACGCAGTATTTT.

The CDR3 bases are TGTGCCAGCAGCGATCAGAGGACCTACGAGCAGTACTTC. The encoded protein is CASSDQRTYEQYF. V gene TRBV7-2 combines with J gene TRBJ2-7, with no clear D. The germline V gene has CDR1 SGHTA and CDR2 FQGNSA. Trimming took off 5 bases at V and 2 bases at J, with 10 bases between the two ends. The CDR3 runs to 13 residues. The variable domain in full, with the rest retrieved from reference TRBV7-2 and TRBJ2-7, is GAGVSQSPSNKVTEKGKDVELRCDPISGHTALYWYRQSLGQGLEFLIYFQGNSAPDKSGLPSDRFSAERTGGSVSTLTIQRTQQEDSAVYLCASSDQRTYEQYFGPGTRLTVT.

The genes are TRBV5-1 and TRBJ2-5; D may be TRBD1 (5 bases). This CDR3 comprises 14 residues. Germline V gene lookup returns CDR1 SGHRS and CDR2 YFSETQ. Trimming stripped 0 bases from V and 3 bases from J, with 9 bases between. The CDR3 region is CASSLGQGEETQYF. CDR3 nucleotides: TGCGCCAGCAGCTTGGGGCAGGGTGAAGAGACCCAGTACTTC. Supplemented by reference TRBV5-1 and TRBJ2-5, the full variable domain reads KAGVTQTPRYLIKTRGQQVTLSCSPISGHRSVSWYQQTPGQGLQFLFEYFSETQRNKGNFPGRFSGRQFSNSRSEMNVSTLELGDSALYLCASSLGQGEETQYFGPGTRLLVL.

The chain recombines TRBV5-4 with TRBJ1-2, with a weak D call TRBD1 (5 bases). Germline V gene lookup returns CDR1 SGHNT and CDR2 YYREEE (reference sequence). The V gene lost 3 bases and the J gene lost 9 bases, with 6 bases spanning the gap. CDR3 length equals 10 residues. CDR3 in DNA: TGTGCCAGCAGCTCGGACAGCTACACCTTC. Encoded protein: CASSSDSYTF.

V usage is TRBV28 and J usage is TRBJ2-1; D possibly corresponds to TRBD2 (6 bases). Germline lookup yields CDR1 MDHEN and CDR2 SYDVKM. The CDR3 spans 16 residues. V was shortened by 7 bases and J by 0 bases, with 16 bases between the two germline ends. CDR3 sequence reads: CASIGTGVNSYNEQFF. As DNA, the CDR3 is TGTGCCAGCATCGGAACGGGGGTAAACTCCTACAATGAGCAGTTCTTC.

The gene calls are TRBV7-2 and TRBJ2-5; D possibly corresponds to TRBD1 (5 bases). The CDR3 sequence is 16 residues long. Trimming stripped 1 base from V and 2 bases from J, with 14 bases between. Germline lookup yields CDR1 SGHTA and CDR2 FQGNSA. Here the CDR3 reads CASSLDRGLGQETQYF. CDR3 coding DNA: TGTGCCAGCAGCTTAGATAGGGGATTGGGACAAGAGACCCAGTACTTC.

This chain joins TRBV19 and TRBJ2-4, with 8 bases matching TRBD1. V was clipped by 1 base and J by 0 bases; unmatched bases: 5. The germline gives CDR1 LNHDA, CDR2 SQIVND (reference sequence). The length of the CDR3 is 17 residues. CDR3 sequence: CASSIGTGGTAKNIQYF. The CDR3, as DNA: TGTGCCAGTAGTATAGGAACAGGGGGGACAGCCAAAAACATTCAGTACTTC.

The chain is built from TRBV7-9 and TRBJ1-1, with D unclear. Germline assignment: CDR1 SEHNR and CDR2 FQNEAQ (reference sequence). The CDR3 spans 14 residues. V was clipped by 4 bases and J by 1 base, with 10 bases between them. DNA for the CDR3: TGTGCCAGCAGCTCGGGTGTGGAGAACACTGAAGCTTTCTTT. Protein product: CASSSGVENTEAFF.

This clone was recorded a few times. This chain links TRBV9 with TRBJ1-1; the match to TRBD1 covers 7 bases. The CDR3 is 13 amino acids. Germline V lookup: CDR1 SGDLS, CDR2 YYNGEE. Unmatched junction bases numbered 6, after V lost 4 bases and J lost 6 bases. CDR3 nucleotides: TGTGCCAGCAGCCCCTACCAGGGGGCTGAAGCTTTCTTT. Its translation is CASSPYQGAEAFF.

The gene calls are TRBV28 and TRBJ2-1, with 7 bases identical to TRBD1. The V segment lost 6 bases and the J segment 6 bases; nucleotides outside the gene matches: 8. The CDR3 consists of 14 residues. Germline V lookup: CDR1 MDHEN, CDR2 SYDVKM. The CDR3 DNA reads TGTGCCAGCAGCCGACAGGGTGTTTCCAATGAGCAGTTCTTC. As protein: CASSRQGVSNEQFF.

This rearrangement joins TRBV5-6 to TRBJ1-6, with 7 bases that match TRBD1. This CDR3 has 15 amino acids. Trimming cost V 4 bases and J 9 bases; bases outside gene matches: 10. Germline V CDR1 and CDR2: SGHDT, YYEEEE. The CDR3 sequence is CASSLDRVWGSPLHF. As DNA, the CDR3 is TGTGCCAGCAGCCTCGACAGGGTGTGGGGTTCACCCCTCCACTTT. Based on the CDR3 plus reference TRBV5-6 and TRBJ1-6, the full variable domain is DAGVTQSPTHLIKTRGQQVTLRCSPKSGHDTVSWYQQALGQGPQFIFQYYEEEERQRGNFPDRFSGHQFPNYSSELNVNALLLGDSALYLCASSLDRVWGSPLHFGNGTRLTVT.

This rearrangement joins TRBV25-1 to TRBJ2-5; 8 nucleotides align to TRBD2. With V trimmed by 3 bases and J by 9 bases, 9 bases remained unmatched. Per the germline V gene, CDR1 is MGHDK and CDR2 is SYGVNS. The CDR3 runs to 14 residues. The CDR3 DNA is TGTGCCAGCAGTGAGGAGGGTAGCGGGAACCCCCAGTACTTC. Its translation: CASSEEGSGNPQYF.

The rearrangement uses TRBV18 and TRBJ1-1; TRBD1 matches 7 bases. The V and J ends lost 3 bases and 9 bases, in that order; junction bases with no gene match: 4. The CDR3 is 12 amino acids. Per germline, CDR1 KGHSH and CDR2 LQKENI. The CDR3 DNA sequence: TGTGCCAGCTCACCTCAGACAGGGAAAGCTTTCTTT. This codes for CASSPQTGKAFF.

The V gene is TRBV27, the J gene TRBJ2-3; TRBD1 agrees at 9 bases. Germline V CDR1 and CDR2: MNHEY, SMNVEV (reference sequence). The CDR3 runs 15 residues. V gave up 6 bases and J gave up 2 bases; unmatched junction bases: 6. CDR3 nucleotides: TGTGCCAGCAGCTACCGGGACAGGGCCACAGATACGCAGTATTTT. Its protein is CASSYRDRATDTQYF.

This clone has only one observation. The chain uses TRBV15 and TRBJ2-3; D gene unclear. V was cut by 0 bases and J by 0 bases, with 10 bases left in between. This CDR3 comprises 16 residues. Germline lookup yields CDR1 LNHNV and CDR2 YYDKDF (reference sequence). CDR3 in DNA: TGTGCCACCAGCAGAGATTTGGGCCAGAGCACAGATACGCAGTATTTT. Protein: CATSRDLGQSTDTQYF.

This clone was seen only a few times. The V and J genes are TRBV28 and TRBJ1-5; 7 bases line up with TRBD1. The length of the CDR3 is 17 residues. Germline values: CDR1 MDHEN, CDR2 SYDVKM. V was clipped by 8 bases and J by 7 bases; unmatched bases: 20. The CDR3 protein is CASSAAEATGTGQPQHF. The CDR3 DNA is TGTGCCAGCTCCGCGGCGGAAGCGACAGGGACGGGCCAGCCCCAGCATTTT.

The rearrangement joins TRBV5-8 to TRBJ2-1; the match to TRBD2 covers 14 bases. V shed 3 bases, J shed 6 bases, and the junction held 2 bases outside the gene matches. Germline V gene sequence: CDR1 SGHTS, CDR2 YDEGEE. The CDR3 runs 15 residues. In DNA, the CDR3 is TGTGCCAGCAGCTCCGGGACTAGCGGGAGCAATGAGCAGTTCTTC. Protein product: CASSSGTSGSNEQFF.